Below, 9 T cell receptor beta chains from the same sample are listed, as sequenced in a study of T-cell memory formation after mild COVID-19. TCRdb called the 5' RACE reads again in MiXCR, with one record for every CDR3 protein. Here the sample spans 80,000 to 130,000 distinct CDR3 sequences, around 10% being singletons. Sequenced sample: PBMCs or a T cell subset sorted from them (not recorded which). The receptors originated from a young man who had mild COVID-19 (a few samples of this study predate the infection). Cell type and time point are not known.

This clonotype was seen a handful of times. The chain carries TRBV9 and TRBJ2-6; no clear D gene. Germline CDR1 reads SGDLS; CDR2 reads YYNGEE. Trimming pared 2 bases from V and 0 bases from J, leaving 9 bases between. The CDR3 is made up of 16 amino acids. Here the CDR3 DNA reads TGTGCCAGCAGCGTTGGGATGGGCTCTGGGGCCAACGTCCTGACTTTC. It codes for CASSVGMGSGANVLTF.

The chain is built from TRBV7-8 and TRBJ1-2; the D gene is possibly TRBD1 (5 bases). Germline V lookup: CDR1 SGHVS, CDR2 FQNEAQ. With 5 bases removed from V and 2 bases from J, the gap between germline ends came to 15 bases. CDR3 length: 15 amino acids. The CDR3 reads CASSAWDGANYGYTF. Here the CDR3 DNA reads TGTGCCAGCAGCGCCTGGGACGGAGCAAACTATGGCTACACCTTC.

This clonotype was recorded a few times. The CDR3 bases are TGTGCCAGTAGTTCCCCGGGGGGGGGCTTTGGTGAGCAGTTCTTC. It is translated as CASSSPGGGFGEQFF. V usage is TRBV19 and J usage is TRBJ2-1, with 8 positions matching TRBD2. CDR3 length: 15 residues. V gave up 5 bases and J gave up 9 bases; unmatched junction bases: 12. Per germline, CDR1 LNHDA and CDR2 SQIVND (reference sequence).

The J gene is TRBJ1-5, the V gene TRBV12-3 or TRBV12-4; no clear D. V was shortened by 7 bases and J by 4 bases, with 8 bases between the two germline ends. The CDR3 extends over 12 amino acids. The CDR3 loop is CASTQGNQPQHF. CDR3 sequence (DNA): TGTGCCAGCACCCAAGGGAATCAGCCCCAGCATTTT.

This clonotype came up a few times. This sequence joins TRBV7-6 and TRBJ2-2, with D perhaps matching TRBD2 (7 bases). The CDR3 is 15 residues long. The ends were cut back, 5 bases at V and 4 bases at J, with 14 bases in the middle. Germline assignment: CDR1 SGHVS and CDR2 FNYEAQ. The CDR3 DNA follows: TGTGCCAGCAGCGCCGACGGGGGGCCCACCGGGGAGCTGTTTTTT. This gives the protein CASSADGGPTGELFF.

This clonotype was observed a handful of times. The rearrangement links TRBV12-3 or TRBV12-4 to TRBJ2-3, with 10 bases lining up with TRBD2. J lost 9 bases, V lost 1 base, and 13 bases had no gene match. This CDR3 is 17 amino acids long. CDR3 sequence: CASSLVTSGEHRATQYF. The CDR3 nucleotides read TGTGCCAGCAGTTTAGTTACTAGCGGGGAGCATAGGGCCACGCAGTATTTT.

This clonotype showed up just a few times. This chain links TRBV12-3 or TRBV12-4 with TRBJ1-5; 10 bases align to TRBD1. V lost 6 bases and J lost 7; bases outside the gene matches: 9. The CDR3 has 15 amino acids. CDR3 residues: CASSQMGQGWQPQHF. The CDR3 nucleotides read TGTGCCAGCAGCCAGATGGGACAGGGGTGGCAGCCCCAGCATTTT.

The chain combines TRBV4-3 with TRBJ2-5; D gene unclear. The germline V gene encodes CDR1 LGHNA and CDR2 YSLEER. V dropped 0 bases and J dropped 5 bases, with 13 bases sitting between them. The CDR3 extends over 15 amino acids. Written as DNA, the CDR3 is TGCGCCAGCAGCCAAGATCACCCCCCGGGCGAGACCCAGTACTTC. It is translated as CASSQDHPPGETQYF.

This clonotype occurred many times. The chain has TRBV7-9 and TRBJ1-1, with a possible D match to TRBD1 (5 bases). Trimming removed 7 bases from V and 4 bases from J, with 16 bases in between. The CDR3 length is 14 residues. Looked up from germline, CDR1 is SEHNR and CDR2 is FQNEAQ (reference sequence). The CDR3 nucleotides are TGTGCCAGCACCCGGGACGGGACCTTCACTGAAGCTTTCTTT. Translated, it gives CASTRDGTFTEAFF. Complete variable domain (other parts from reference TRBV7-9 and TRBJ1-1): DTGVSQNPRHKITKRGQNVTFRCDPISEHNRLYWYRQTLGQGPEFLTYFQNEAQLEKSRLLSDRFSAERPKGSFSTLEIQRTEQGDSAMYLCASTRDGTFTEAFFGQGTRLTVV.